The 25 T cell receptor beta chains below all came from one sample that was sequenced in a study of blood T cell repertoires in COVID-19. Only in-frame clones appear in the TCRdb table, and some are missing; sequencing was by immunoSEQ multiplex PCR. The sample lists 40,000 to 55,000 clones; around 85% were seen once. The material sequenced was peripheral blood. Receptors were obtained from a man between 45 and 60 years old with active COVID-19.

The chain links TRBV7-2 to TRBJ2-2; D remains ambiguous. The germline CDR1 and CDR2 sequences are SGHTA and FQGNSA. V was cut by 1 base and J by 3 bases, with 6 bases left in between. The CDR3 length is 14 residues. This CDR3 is CASSLDFYTGELFF. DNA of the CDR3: TGTGCCAGCAGCTTAGACTTTTACACCGGGGAGCTGTTTTTT.

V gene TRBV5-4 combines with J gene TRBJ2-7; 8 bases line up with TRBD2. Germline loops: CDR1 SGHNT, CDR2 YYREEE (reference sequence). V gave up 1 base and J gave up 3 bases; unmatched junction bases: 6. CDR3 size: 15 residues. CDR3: CASSLRTRGGYEQYF. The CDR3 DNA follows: TGTGCCAGCAGCTTGAGGACTCGGGGGGGCTACGAGCAGTACTTC.

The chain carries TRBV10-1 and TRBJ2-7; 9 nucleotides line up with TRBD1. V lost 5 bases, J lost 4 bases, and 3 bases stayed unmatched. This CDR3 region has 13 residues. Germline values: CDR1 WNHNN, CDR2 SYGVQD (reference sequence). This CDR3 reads CASSRGQGYEQYF. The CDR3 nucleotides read TGCGCCAGCAGTAGGGGACAGGGATACGAGCAGTACTTC.

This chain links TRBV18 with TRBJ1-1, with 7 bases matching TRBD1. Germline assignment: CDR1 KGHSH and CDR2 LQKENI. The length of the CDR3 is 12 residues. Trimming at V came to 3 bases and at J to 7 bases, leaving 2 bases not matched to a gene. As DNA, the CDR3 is TGTGCCAGCTCACCCGGACAGGATGAAGCTTTCTTT. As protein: CASSPGQDEAFF.

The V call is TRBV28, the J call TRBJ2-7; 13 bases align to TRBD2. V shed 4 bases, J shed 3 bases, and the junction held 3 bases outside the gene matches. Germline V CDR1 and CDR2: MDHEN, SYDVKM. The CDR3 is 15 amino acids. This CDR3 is CASSSGTSGVYEQYF. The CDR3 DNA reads TGTGCCAGCAGTTCAGGGACTAGCGGGGTCTACGAGCAGTACTTC.

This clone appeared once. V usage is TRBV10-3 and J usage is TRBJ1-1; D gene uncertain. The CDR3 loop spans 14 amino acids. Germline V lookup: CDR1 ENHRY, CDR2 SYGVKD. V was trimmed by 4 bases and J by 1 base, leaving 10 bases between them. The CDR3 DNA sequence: TGTGCCATCAGTGGGCAGACGGGGAACACTGAAGCTTTCTTT. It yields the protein CAISGQTGNTEAFF.

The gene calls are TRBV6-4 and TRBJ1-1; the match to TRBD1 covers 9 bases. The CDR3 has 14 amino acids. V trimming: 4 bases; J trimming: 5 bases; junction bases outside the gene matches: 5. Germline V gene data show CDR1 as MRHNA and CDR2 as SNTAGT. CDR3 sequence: CASSATGGGTEAFF. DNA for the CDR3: TGTGCCAGCAGTGCGACAGGGGGTGGTACTGAAGCTTTCTTT.

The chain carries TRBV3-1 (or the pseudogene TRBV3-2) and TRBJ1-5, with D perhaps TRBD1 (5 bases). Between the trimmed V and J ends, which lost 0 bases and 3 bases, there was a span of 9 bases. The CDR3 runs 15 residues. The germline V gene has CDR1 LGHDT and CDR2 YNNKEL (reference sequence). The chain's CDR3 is CASSQDGAVNQPQHF. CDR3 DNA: TGTGCCAGCAGCCAAGATGGGGCAGTCAATCAGCCCCAGCATTTT.

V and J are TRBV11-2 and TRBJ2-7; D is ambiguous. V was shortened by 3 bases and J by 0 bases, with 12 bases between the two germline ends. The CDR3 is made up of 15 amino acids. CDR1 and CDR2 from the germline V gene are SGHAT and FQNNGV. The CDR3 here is CASSFTVTNSYEQYF. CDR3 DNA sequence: TGTGCCAGCAGCTTTACGGTGACAAACTCCTACGAGCAGTACTTC.

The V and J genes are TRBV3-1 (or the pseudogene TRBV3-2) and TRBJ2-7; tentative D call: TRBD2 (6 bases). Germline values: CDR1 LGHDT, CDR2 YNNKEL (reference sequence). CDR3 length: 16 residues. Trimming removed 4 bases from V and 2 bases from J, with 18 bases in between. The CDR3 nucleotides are TGTGCCAGCAGCCCATCCCTCGCGGGGCGGGCCTACGAGCAGTACTTC. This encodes CASSPSLAGRAYEQYF.

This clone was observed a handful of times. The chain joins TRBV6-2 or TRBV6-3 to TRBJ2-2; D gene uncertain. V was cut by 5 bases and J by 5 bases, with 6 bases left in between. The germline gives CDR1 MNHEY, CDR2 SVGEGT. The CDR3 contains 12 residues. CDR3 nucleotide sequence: TGTGCCAGCAGTATCAGGACCGGGGAGCTGTTTTTT. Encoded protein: CASSIRTGELFF.

The CDR3 spells CASSIHRGAYEQYF. The CDR3 DNA reads as TGTGCCAGCAGCATACACAGGGGGGCCTACGAGCAGTACTTC. The chain joins TRBV11-2 to TRBJ2-7; 8 positions match TRBD1. The CDR3 extends over 14 amino acids. The V gene's germline CDR1 is SGHAT and CDR2 FQNNGV. The V gene end was trimmed by 5 bases and the J gene end by 2 bases; junction bases not matched to a gene: 5.

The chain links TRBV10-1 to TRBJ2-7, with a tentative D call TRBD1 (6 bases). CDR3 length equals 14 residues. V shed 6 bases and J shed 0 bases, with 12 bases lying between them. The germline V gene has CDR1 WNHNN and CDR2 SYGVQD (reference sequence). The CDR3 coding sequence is TGCGCCAGCAGCCACGGACAGAGCTCCTACGAGCAGTACTTC. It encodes CASSHGQSSYEQYF.

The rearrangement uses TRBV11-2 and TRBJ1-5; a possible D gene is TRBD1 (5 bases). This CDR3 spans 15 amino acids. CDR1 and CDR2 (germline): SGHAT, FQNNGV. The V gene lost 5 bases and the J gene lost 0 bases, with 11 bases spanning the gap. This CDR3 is CASSPGEFSNQPQHF. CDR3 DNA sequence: TGTGCCAGCAGCCCGGGGGAGTTTAGCAATCAGCCCCAGCATTTT.

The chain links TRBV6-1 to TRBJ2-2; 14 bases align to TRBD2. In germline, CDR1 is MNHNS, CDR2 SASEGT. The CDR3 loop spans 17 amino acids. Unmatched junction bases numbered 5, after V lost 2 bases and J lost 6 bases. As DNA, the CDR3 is TGTGCCAGCAGTGAACGGACTAGCGGGGGGTGGTCCGGGGAGCTGTTTTTT. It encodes CASSERTSGGWSGELFF.

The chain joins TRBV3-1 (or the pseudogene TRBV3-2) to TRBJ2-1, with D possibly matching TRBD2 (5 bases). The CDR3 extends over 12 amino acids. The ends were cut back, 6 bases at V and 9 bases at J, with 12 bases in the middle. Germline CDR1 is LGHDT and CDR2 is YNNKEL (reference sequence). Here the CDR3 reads CASSPTRSEQFF. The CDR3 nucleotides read TGTGCCAGCAGTCCAACTAGGAGTGAGCAGTTCTTC.

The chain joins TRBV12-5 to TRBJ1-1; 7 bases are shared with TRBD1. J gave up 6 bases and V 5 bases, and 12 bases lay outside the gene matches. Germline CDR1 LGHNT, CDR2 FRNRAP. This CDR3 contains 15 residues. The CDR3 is CASGRGDSLEPEAFF. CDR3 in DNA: TGTGCTAGTGGTAGGGGGGACAGCCTTGAACCTGAAGCTTTCTTT.

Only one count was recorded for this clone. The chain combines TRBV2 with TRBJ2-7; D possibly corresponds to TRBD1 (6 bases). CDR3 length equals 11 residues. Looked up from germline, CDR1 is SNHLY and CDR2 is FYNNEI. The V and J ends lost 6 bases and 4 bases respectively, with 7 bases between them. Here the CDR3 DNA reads TGTGCCAGCAGGGACAGATACGAGCAGTACTTC. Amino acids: CASRDRYEQYF.

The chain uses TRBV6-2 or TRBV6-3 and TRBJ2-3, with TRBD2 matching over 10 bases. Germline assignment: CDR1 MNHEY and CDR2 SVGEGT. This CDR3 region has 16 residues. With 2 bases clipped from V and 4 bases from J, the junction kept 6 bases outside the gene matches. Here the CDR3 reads CASSYQLAGGPDTQYF. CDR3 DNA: TGTGCCAGCAGTTACCAGTTAGCGGGGGGACCAGATACGCAGTATTTT.

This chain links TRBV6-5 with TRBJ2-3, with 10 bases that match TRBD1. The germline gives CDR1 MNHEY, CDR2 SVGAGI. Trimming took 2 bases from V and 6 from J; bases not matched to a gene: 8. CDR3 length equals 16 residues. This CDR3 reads CASSYPRTGGWDTQYF. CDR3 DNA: TGTGCCAGCAGTTACCCCAGGACAGGGGGGTGGGATACGCAGTATTTT.

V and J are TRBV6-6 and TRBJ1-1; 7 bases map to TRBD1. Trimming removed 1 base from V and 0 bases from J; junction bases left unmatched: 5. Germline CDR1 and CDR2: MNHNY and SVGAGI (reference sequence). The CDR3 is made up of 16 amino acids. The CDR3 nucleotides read TGTGCCAGCAGTTACTTACGGACAGGAGTGAACACTGAAGCTTTCTTT. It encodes CASSYLRTGVNTEAFF.

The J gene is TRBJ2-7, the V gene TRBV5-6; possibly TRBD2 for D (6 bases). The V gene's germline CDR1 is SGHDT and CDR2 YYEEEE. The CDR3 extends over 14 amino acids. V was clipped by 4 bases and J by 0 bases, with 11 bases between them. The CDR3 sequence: CASSGGTYSYEQYF. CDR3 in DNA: TGTGCCAGCAGCGGGGGGACTTACTCCTACGAGCAGTACTTC.

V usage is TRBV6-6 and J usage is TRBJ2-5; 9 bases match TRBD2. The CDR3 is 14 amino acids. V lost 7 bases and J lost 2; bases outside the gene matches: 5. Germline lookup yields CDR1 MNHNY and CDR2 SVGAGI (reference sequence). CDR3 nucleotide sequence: TGTGCCAGCACCATAGCGGGGGATCAAGAGACCCAGTACTTC. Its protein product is CASTIAGDQETQYF.

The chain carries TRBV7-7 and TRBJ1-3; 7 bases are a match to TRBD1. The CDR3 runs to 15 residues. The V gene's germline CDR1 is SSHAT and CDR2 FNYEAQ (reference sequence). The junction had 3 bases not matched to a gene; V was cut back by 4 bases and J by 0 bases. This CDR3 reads CASSSGTDSGNTIYF. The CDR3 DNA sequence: TGTGCCAGCAGCTCGGGGACAGACTCTGGAAACACCATATATTTT.

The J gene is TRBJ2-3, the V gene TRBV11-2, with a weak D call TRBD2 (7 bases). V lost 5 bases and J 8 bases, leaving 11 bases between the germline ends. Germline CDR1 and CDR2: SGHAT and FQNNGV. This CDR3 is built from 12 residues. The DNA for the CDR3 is TGTGCCAGCAGCCGGGGGGCAGGTACGCAGTATTTT. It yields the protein CASSRGAGTQYF. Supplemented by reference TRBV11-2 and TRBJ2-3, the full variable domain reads EAGVAQSPRYKIIEKRQSVAFWCNPISGHATLYWYQQILGQGPKLLIQFQNNGVVDDSQLPKDRFSAERLKGVDSTLKIQPAKLEDSAVYLCASSRGAGTQYFGPGTRLTVL.